This TCR beta chain was documented in a study of blood T cell repertoires in COVID-19. Turning to the study itself: Sites across the United States, Italy and Spain contributed samples from acute and convalescent COVID-19. Sources were T cells, B-cell-depleted T cells, or PBMCs; the material itself was cDNA or gDNA.

Germline V gene sequence: CDR1 SGHTS, CDR2 YDEGEE. V shed 3 bases, J shed 1 base, and the junction held 8 bases outside the gene matches. The CDR3 covers 17 residues. In the study's own analysis: Cell counts per sample came from amplifying reference gene primers. Sequencing was performed with immunoSEQ multiplex PCR; in TCRdb, only in-frame clones are kept and a portion is missing. V and J calls and clone size are given by that table; D and trimming were obtained from the DNA. The sample records more than 110,000 clones, around nine tenths being singletons. This TCR was sampled from a human donor in a cohort sampled during active COVID-19. Material for sequencing was peripheral blood. The chain links TRBV5-8 to TRBJ2-1; TRBD2 matches 9 bases. CDR3 loop: CASSWGGGGVSYNEQFF. In DNA form, the CDR3 reads TGTGCCAGCAGCTGGGGTGGCGGGGGGGTATCCTACAATGAGCAGTTCTTC.